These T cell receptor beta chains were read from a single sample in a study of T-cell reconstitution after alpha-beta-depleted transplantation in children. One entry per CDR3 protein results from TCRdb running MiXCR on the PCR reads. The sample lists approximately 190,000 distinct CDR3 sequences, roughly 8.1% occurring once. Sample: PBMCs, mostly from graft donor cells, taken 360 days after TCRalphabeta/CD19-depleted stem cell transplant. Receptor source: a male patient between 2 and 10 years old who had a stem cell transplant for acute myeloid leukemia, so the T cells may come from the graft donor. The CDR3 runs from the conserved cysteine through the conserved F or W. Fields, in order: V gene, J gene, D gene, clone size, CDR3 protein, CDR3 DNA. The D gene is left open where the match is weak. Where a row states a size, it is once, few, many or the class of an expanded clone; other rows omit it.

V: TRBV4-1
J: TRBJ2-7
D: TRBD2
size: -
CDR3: CASSRFPGTSTSYEQYF
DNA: TGCGCCAGCAGCCGCTTTCCCGGGACTAGCACTTCCTACGAGCAGTACTTC

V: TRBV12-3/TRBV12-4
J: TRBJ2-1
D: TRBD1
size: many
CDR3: CASSAGTGDYNEQFF
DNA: TGTGCCAGCAGCGCCGGGACAGGGGATTACAATGAGCAGTTCTTC

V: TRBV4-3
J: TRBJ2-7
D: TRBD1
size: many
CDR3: CASSQDGTGRIYEQYF
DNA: TGCGCCAGCAGCCAAGATGGGACAGGTCGTATATACGAGCAGTACTTC

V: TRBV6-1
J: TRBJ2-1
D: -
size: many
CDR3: CASSVSFTRPEFF
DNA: TGTGCCAGCAGTGTTTCGTTTACGAGGCCGGAGTTCTTC

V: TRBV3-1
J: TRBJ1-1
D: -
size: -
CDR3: CASSQNGGNTEAFF
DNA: TGTGCCAGCAGCCAAAACGGTGGGAACACTGAAGCTTTCTTT

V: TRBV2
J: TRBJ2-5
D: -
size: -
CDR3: CASSLVMETQYF
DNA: TGTGCCAGCAGCTTAGTGATGGAGACCCAGTACTTC

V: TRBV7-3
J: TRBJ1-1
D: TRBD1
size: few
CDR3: CASSSHRGQNTEAFF
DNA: TGTGCCAGCAGCTCCCACAGGGGGCAGAACACTGAAGCTTTCTTT

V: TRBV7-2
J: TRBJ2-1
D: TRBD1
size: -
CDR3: CASSLAGTGSYNEQFF
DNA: TGTGCCAGCAGCTTAGCCGGGACAGGGTCATACAATGAGCAGTTCTTC

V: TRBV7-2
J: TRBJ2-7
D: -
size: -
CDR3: CASSYRTATDEQYF
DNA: TGTGCCAGCAGCTATCGGACAGCGACCGACGAGCAGTACTTC

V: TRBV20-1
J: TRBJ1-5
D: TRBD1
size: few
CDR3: CSARPDRATNQPQHF
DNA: TGCAGTGCTAGGCCCGACAGGGCCACCAATCAGCCCCAGCATTTT

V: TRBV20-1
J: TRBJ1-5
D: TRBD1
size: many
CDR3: CSALDRGRNQPQHF
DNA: TGCAGTGCTCTGGACAGGGGGCGGAATCAGCCCCAGCATTTT

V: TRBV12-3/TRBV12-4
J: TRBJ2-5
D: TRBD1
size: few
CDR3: CASSSGGTGAETQYF
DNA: TGTGCCAGCAGCTCCGGAGGGACAGGGGCAGAGACCCAGTACTTC

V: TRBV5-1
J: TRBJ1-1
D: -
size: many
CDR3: CASSLEGVMTEAFF
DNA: TGCGCCAGCAGCTTGGAGGGGGTAATGACTGAAGCTTTCTTT

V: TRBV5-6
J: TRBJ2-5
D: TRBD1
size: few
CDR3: CASSYTGAQETQYF
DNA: TGTGCCAGCAGCTATACAGGGGCCCAAGAGACCCAGTACTTC

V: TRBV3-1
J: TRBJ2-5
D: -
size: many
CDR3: CASSQEPGQETQYF
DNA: TGTGCCAGCAGCCAAGAGCCAGGGCAAGAGACCCAGTACTTC